This T cell receptor beta chain was identified in a study of cytomegalovirus exposure and HLA in healthy donors. The PCR was carried out with 60 Vbeta primers and 13 Jbeta primers. Generated by immunoSEQ multiplex PCR, the TCRdb table keeps only in-frame clones and is missing some. Of 100,000 or so clones listed, 84% were seen once; the top ten hold 1.2%. On this clone: Its target is unknown.

Study-wide results and caveats: A few V segments could not be told apart, such as TRBV6-2 and TRBV6-3, and were left out.

Germline assignment: CDR1 SGHVS and CDR2 FQNEAQ. V gave up 6 bases and J gave up 6 bases; unmatched junction bases: 7. The CDR3 is made up of 15 amino acids. Sequencing used PBMCs. The sequence derives from a woman aged 18-35 years in good health and CMV-seronegative. V and J are TRBV7-8 and TRBJ2-3; 12 bases line up with TRBD2. The CDR3 DNA follows: TGTGCCAGCAGGCCGACTAGCGGGGGTTTGGATACGCAGTATTTT. Its translation is CASRPTSGGLDTQYF.